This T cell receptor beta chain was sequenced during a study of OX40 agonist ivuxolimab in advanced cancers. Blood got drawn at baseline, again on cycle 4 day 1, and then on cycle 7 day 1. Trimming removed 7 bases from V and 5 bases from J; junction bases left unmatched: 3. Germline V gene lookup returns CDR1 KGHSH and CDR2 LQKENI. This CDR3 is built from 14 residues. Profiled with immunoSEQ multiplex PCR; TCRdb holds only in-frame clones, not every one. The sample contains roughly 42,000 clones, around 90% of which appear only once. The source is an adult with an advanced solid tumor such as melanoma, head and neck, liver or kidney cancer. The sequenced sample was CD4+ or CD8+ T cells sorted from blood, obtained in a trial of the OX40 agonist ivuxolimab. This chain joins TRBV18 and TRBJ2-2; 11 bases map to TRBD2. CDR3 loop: CASFRTSGTGELFF. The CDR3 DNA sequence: TGTGCCAGCTTCCGGACTAGCGGGACCGGGGAGCTGTTTTTT. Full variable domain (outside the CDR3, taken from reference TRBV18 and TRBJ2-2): NAGVMQNPRHLVRRRGQEARLRCSPMKGHSHVYWYRQLPEEGLKFMVYLQKENIIDESGMPKERFSAEFPKEGPSILRIQQVVRGDSAAYFCASFRTSGTGELFFGEGSRLTVL.